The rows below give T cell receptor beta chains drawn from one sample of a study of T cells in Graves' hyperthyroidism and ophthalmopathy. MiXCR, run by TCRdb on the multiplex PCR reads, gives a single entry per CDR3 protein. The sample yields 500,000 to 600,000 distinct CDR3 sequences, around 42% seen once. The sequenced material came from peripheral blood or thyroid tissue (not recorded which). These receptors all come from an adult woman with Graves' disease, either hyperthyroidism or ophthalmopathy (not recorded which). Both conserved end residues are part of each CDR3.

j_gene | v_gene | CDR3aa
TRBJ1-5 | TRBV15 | CATTAIDSSQPQHF
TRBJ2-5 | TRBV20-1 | CNFEGPQETQYF
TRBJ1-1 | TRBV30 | CAWSVGSTGAFF
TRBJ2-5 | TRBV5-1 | CASSWGQGARETQYF
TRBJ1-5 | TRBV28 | CASIGGQGSGQPQHF
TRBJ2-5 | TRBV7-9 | CASSLPAGEAQETQYF
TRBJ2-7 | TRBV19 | CASSIGTGPYEQYF
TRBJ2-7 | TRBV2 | CASSEQGFNEQYF
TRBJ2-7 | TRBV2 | CASSEQFGQGSLDYYEQYF
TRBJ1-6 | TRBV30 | CAWNNGGYNSPLHF
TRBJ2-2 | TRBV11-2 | CASSFSENTGELFF
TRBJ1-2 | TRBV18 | CASSPSGAVDYGYTF
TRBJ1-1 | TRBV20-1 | CSAEYRVNTEAFF
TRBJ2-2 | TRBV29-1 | CSVGTQVNTGELFF
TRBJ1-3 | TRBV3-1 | CASSHPERGNTIYF
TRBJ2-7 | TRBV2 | CASKIDSGDQYF
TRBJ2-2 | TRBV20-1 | CSASSGSGAGELFF
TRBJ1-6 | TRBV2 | CASRPISSGGSPLHF
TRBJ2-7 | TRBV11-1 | CASSSGRDRGPREQYF
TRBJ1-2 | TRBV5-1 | CASSHRTGGEGYGYTF
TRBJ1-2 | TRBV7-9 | CASSPGDHGYTF
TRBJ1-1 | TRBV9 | CASSFKAGGGHLKNTEAFF
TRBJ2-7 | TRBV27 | CASSSPRTSGSNEQYF
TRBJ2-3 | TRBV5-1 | CASSLAAQTDTQYF
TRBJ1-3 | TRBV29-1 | CSVADRGSGNTIYF
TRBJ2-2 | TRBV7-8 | CASSLVRAGEHGELFF
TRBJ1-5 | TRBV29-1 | CSVWVPPQHF
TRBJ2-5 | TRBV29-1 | CSLTSRREETQYF
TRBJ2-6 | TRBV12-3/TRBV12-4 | CASSHELAAGANVLTF
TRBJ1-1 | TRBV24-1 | CATSDGVRAFF
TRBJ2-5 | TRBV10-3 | CATERREETQYF
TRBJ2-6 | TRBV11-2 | CASSLGGPLHFGANVLTF
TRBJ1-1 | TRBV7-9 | CASSAQTGASALNTEAFF
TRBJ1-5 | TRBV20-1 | CSARAGHGQPQHF
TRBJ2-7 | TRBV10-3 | CAISEQRGSYEQYF
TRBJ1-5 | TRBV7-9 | CASSLAGLSNQPQHF
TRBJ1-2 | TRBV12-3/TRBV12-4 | CASSFNNFDGYTF